The present T cell receptor beta chain was sequenced within a study of shared clonotypes between healthy human individuals (dated by TCRdb to the early 2020s). About the investigation overall: A few men and two women, aged 18 to 49 years, made up the cohort. For each donor, three plates each were used for CD4 naive and CD4 memory, two plates were used for CD8 naive, and one plate was used for CD8 memory. Blood TCR repertoires of roughly 5 healthy adults were deeply sequenced to estimate repertoire size and the extent of clonotype sharing between individuals. To increase sequencing depth and limit assay-specific biases, different laboratories used diverse techniques to prepare libraries and sequence TCR repertoires. Leukapheresis yielded between about 0.94 and 8.9 billion PBMCs per donor.

Taken from cysteine to phenylalanine, the CDR3 has 15 residues. Only CDR3 DNA remains: 45 bases, in frame from the first base. From a lookup of the germline V gene, CDR1 and CDR2 are SQVTM and ANQGSEA. Trimming leaves V shorter by 6 bases and J shorter by 3 bases, with the junction holding 7 bases beyond the gene matches. TCR CDR3 regions were amplified from genomic DNA by multiplex PCR using the deep immunoSEQ assay. For each cell subset, the extracted genomic DNA was distributed evenly across all wells of several immunoSEQ 96-well plates, and each plate served as one replicate. For sorted subsets, about 200 ng genomic DNA, equal to 30,000 or so T cell genomes, was loaded into each replicate PCR. Purified libraries were measured with a Qubit 3.0 fluorometer, size-checked on a Bioanalyzer 2100, and measured again with the KAPA Library Quantification kit. Every immunoSEQ 96-well plate was sequenced on a separate single-read 150-cycle Illumina NextSeq 550 flow cell. As for the authors' bioinformatics: Because the immunoSEQ output held only junctional sequences and lacked quality scores, the filtering could not match the filtering applied to full-length reads. Sequences were annotated with PyIR, a Python wrapper for IgBLAST v1.9, using IMGT germline references to assign V/J genes and CDR3. Any read was removed if the V/J assignment was weak (E-value above 1e-6), the CDR3 was missing, or the read contained stop codons, out-of-frame junctions, or ambiguous translated residues. V3J clonotypes were defined as sequences sharing the same inferred V gene, J gene, and CDR3 amino acid sequence. To compute the percentage overlap between repertoires, the number of shared unique clonotypes was divided by the size of the smaller repertoire. Richness of each repertoire was evaluated using RTK rarefaction, the Chao1 estimator, and Recon v2.1 estimates of unobserved clonotypes. Generation probabilities were computed with OLGA for all TCRbeta clonotypes obtained by the gDNA method from several donors. This immuneACCESS table, as held by TCRdb, lists in-frame sequences with V and J called but not all clones. Of the missing ones, under half trace to an unresolved V gene in checked studies; the others have no known cause. Clone size and the V and J calls come from that table; the DNA yielded D and trimming. This sample comprises some 790,000 clones, roughly 72% of them detected only once. The biggest ten clones account for under 2% of the sample.

Donors were healthy HIV-negative adults with no recently reported acute infections or vaccinations. Every donor was a Caucasian adult living in Nashville, Tennessee, USA. CD4+ T cells were enriched by magnetic negative selection; naive cells were then positively selected on CD45RA, and the negative fraction formed the memory subset. Blood was collected by leukapheresis, and PBMCs were isolated by Ficoll-Histopaque density gradient centrifugation and then cryopreserved in liquid nitrogen vapor phase. Analytical flow cytometry was used to check the purity and quantity of every magnetically sorted T cell population. Each sorted fraction had its genomic DNA isolated and then quantified by UV absorbance on a Nanodrop 2000c. The sample holds a few counts of this clone. Its antigen is unknown. No much larger clonotype is one base removed from it; base qualities were not supplied. The study at large found these results: Across four donors, approximately 5% of naive CD4, 3% to 4% of naive CD8, 2% to 2.5% of memory CD4, and 0.4% of memory CD8 clonotypes were shared. Sampling was restricted to blood, and TCR repertoires in tissues likely differ from the TCR repertoires found in blood. Naive subsets generally had larger estimated clonotype richness than memory subsets. Because the study included a small number of donors, the genetic and exposure-history diversity represented was limited. Clonotypes shared by all four sorted-subset donors showed higher generation probabilities than non-shared clonotypes. Pairwise subsampling indicated that sequencing depth was expected to affect the degree of clonotype sharing among donors. Even with the large sequencing depth, rarefaction of the sorted-subset datasets indicated that sequencing was incomplete.

The receptor's source is a woman aged 25 to 39 in good health. Input material: memory CD4+ T cells sorted from blood. Taken with the paper, the label for cell subset or site translates to: CD45RA-negative fraction. This sequence uses TRBV29-1 and TRBJ2-1; the junction holds 11 bases that match TRBD1. The nucleotide sequence is TGCAGCGTCGGGACAGGGGGGTCCCTCTACAATGAGCAGTTCTTC. Translation gives CSVGTGGSLYNEQFF.